The 21 T cell receptor beta chains presented below share a single source sample, sequenced in a study of CXCR3-negative and CXCR3-positive naive CD8 T cells. These TCRs' antigens remain unknown. Study observations and caveats: Hydrophobicity was higher for TRB CDR3s found in CXCR3-positive naive cells than in CXCR3-negative naive cells.

The TRB libraries of cDNA were built by UMI-labeled 5' RACE. TCRdb re-called the 5' RACE reads; one entry per CDR3 protein, DNA not given. The data include about 6,400 distinct CDR3 sequences; the top ten clones carry 1.4% to 1.5%. Material for sequencing was naive CXCR3+ CD8+ T cells from blood. Subset defined: CD45RO-CCR7+CD27+CD95- naive CD8+ T cells expressing CXCR3 (TNR3+). The receptors here all came from a human donor in good health. Some clones in this sample may be carry-over from other donors' samples.

This clonotype is called medium-sized based on its frequency. The chain carries TRBV2 and TRBJ2-7; TCRdb calls TRBD1, which cannot be checked without DNA. CDR1 and CDR2 from the germline V gene are SNHLY and FYNNEI. The CDR3 is 13 amino acids. The CDR3 sequence: CASSEGAGSEQYF.

V usage is TRBV19 and J usage is TRBJ1-4; TCRdb's assignment of TRBD1 cannot be checked, as there is no DNA. Looked up from germline, CDR1 is LNHDA and CDR2 is SQIVND (reference sequence). The CDR3 is made up of 15 amino acids. The CDR3: CASSLRTGGDEKLFF.

This rearrangement joins TRBV19 to TRBJ2-2; TCRdb picks TRBD1, but there is no DNA to check that call. The CDR3 is 14 amino acids. Per the germline V gene, CDR1 is LNHDA and CDR2 is SQIVND (reference sequence). The CDR3 loop reads CASSFLTGTGELFF.

This chain links TRBV29-1 with TRBJ2-3; TCRdb gives TRBD2 as the D gene, but with no DNA this cannot be confirmed. Germline V gene data show CDR1 as SQVTM and CDR2 as ANQGSEA. This CDR3 spans 13 amino acids. The CDR3 is CSVETSGPVTQYF.

This sequence joins TRBV20-1 and TRBJ2-3; without DNA, the TCRdb call of TRBD1 cannot be checked. The germline CDR1 and CDR2 sequences are DFQATT and SNEGSKA (reference sequence). The CDR3 extends over 14 amino acids. CDR3: CSAVDPDDTDTQYF.

The chain carries TRBV7-9 and TRBJ2-5; the D call from TCRdb, TRBD1, cannot be confirmed without DNA. From germline, CDR1 is SEHNR and CDR2 FQNEAQ (reference sequence). The CDR3 is 17 residues long. The CDR3 is CASSLTGRYLPGETQYF.

The chain employs TRBV7-8 and TRBJ2-3. From germline, CDR1 is SGHVS and CDR2 FQNEAQ. CDR3 length: 13 amino acids. The CDR3 here is CASKGPGTNTKYF. Complete variable domain (other parts from reference TRBV7-8 and TRBJ2-3): GAGVSQSPRYKVAKRGQDVALRCDPISGHVSLFWYQQALGQGPEFLTYFQNEAQLDKSGLPSDRFFAERPEGSVSTLKIQRTQQEDSAVYLCASKGPGTNTKYFGPGTRLTVL.

The chain is built from TRBV5-8 and TRBJ2-1; the TRBD2 assignment by TCRdb is unverifiable without DNA. In germline, CDR1 is SGHTS, CDR2 YDEGEE. CDR3 length: 16 amino acids. Here the CDR3 reads CASSPGTSGTYNEQFF.

Measured by frequency, this clonotype is medium-sized. The chain couples TRBV3-1 to TRBJ2-5; TCRdb's D gene call, TRBD1, goes unchecked for lack of DNA. This CDR3 has 13 amino acids. The germline V gene has CDR1 LGHDT and CDR2 YNNKEL (reference sequence). CDR3 protein: CASSRTDEETQYF.

This clonotype is classed as medium-sized by frequency. The rearrangement joins TRBV7-9 to TRBJ1-2; TCRdb's D call of TRBD1 is untestable without DNA. This CDR3 spans 13 amino acids. Germline CDR1 reads SEHNR; CDR2 reads FQNEAQ (reference sequence). The CDR3: CASSLLQGDGYTF.

The rearrangement links TRBV15 to TRBJ2-7; TCRdb gives TRBD1 as the D gene, but with no DNA this cannot be confirmed. Looked up from germline, CDR1 is LNHNV and CDR2 is YYDKDF (reference sequence). The CDR3 runs to 14 residues. The CDR3 loop reads CATSRVRGPYEQYF. Filled out from reference TRBV15 and TRBJ2-7, the complete variable domain reads DAMVIQNPRYQVTQFGKPVTLSCSQTLNHNVMYWYQQKSSQAPKLLFHYYDKDFNNEADTPDNFQSRRPNTSFCFLDIRSPGLGDTAMYLCATSRVRGPYEQYFGPGTRLTVT.

This clonotype ranks as medium-sized (0.01 to 0.1%) in terms of frequency. The gene calls are TRBV29-1 and TRBJ1-3. CDR3 length: 13 amino acids. Germline CDR1 reads SQVTM; CDR2 reads ANQGSEA. CDR3 protein: CSVGPNSGNTIYF. Together with reference TRBV29-1 and TRBJ1-3, the CDR3 gives the full variable domain: SAVISQKPSRDICQRGTSLTIQCQVDSQVTMMFWYRQQPGQSLTLIATANQGSEATYESGFVIDKFPISRPNLTFSTLTVSNMSPEDSSIYLCSVGPNSGNTIYFGEGSWLTVV.

Here the CDR3 reads CASSSGTAGLKNTEAFF. The chain couples TRBV27 to TRBJ1-1; TCRdb picks TRBD1, but there is no DNA to check that call. The CDR3 is made up of 17 amino acids. Germline CDR1 MNHEY, CDR2 SMNVEV (reference sequence).

The gene calls are TRBV2 and TRBJ2-3. The CDR3 is 11 residues long. The germline V gene has CDR1 SNHLY and CDR2 FYNNEI. This chain's CDR3 is CASRHTDTQYF.

This clonotype is identified as medium-sized from frequency. V and J are TRBV12-3 or TRBV12-4 and TRBJ1-3; the TRBD1 assignment by TCRdb is unverifiable without DNA. The length of the CDR3 is 14 residues. The CDR3: CAAKDRSQGNTIYF.

This rearrangement joins TRBV10-2 to TRBJ1-1; TCRdb's D call of TRBD1 is untestable without DNA. This CDR3 is 14 amino acids long. Germline V gene data show CDR1 as WSHSY and CDR2 as SAAADI. The CDR3 is CASSLAGTNTEAFF.

This clonotype is medium-sized by frequency. The chain couples TRBV12-3 or TRBV12-4 to TRBJ2-7. This CDR3 is 14 amino acids long. CDR3 residues: CASSLGLKNYEQYF.

The chain carries TRBV13 and TRBJ2-3; TCRdb's D call of TRBD1 is untestable without DNA. CDR1 is PRHDT and CDR2 is FYEKMQ in the germline V gene (reference sequence). The length of the CDR3 is 15 residues. The CDR3 reads CASSSSGLDTDTQYF.

The chain combines TRBV5-1 with TRBJ1-6; TCRdb names TRBD1, which stays unverified in the absence of DNA. The V gene's germline CDR1 is SGHRS and CDR2 YFSETQ. The CDR3 is 15 residues long. The CDR3 spells CASSPGTGGDSPLHF.

This chain uses TRBV27 with TRBJ2-3; TCRdb names TRBD1, which stays unverified in the absence of DNA. CDR1 and CDR2 (germline): MNHEY, SMNVEV (reference sequence). The CDR3 is 15 amino acids. The CDR3 reads CASSLRGLYSDTQYF.

The chain joins TRBV15 to TRBJ2-1; TCRdb's D call, TRBD2, is unchecked because there is no DNA. In germline, CDR1 is LNHNV, CDR2 YYDKDF (reference sequence). The length of the CDR3 is 15 residues. The CDR3 sequence is CATSGGRDRYNEQFF.